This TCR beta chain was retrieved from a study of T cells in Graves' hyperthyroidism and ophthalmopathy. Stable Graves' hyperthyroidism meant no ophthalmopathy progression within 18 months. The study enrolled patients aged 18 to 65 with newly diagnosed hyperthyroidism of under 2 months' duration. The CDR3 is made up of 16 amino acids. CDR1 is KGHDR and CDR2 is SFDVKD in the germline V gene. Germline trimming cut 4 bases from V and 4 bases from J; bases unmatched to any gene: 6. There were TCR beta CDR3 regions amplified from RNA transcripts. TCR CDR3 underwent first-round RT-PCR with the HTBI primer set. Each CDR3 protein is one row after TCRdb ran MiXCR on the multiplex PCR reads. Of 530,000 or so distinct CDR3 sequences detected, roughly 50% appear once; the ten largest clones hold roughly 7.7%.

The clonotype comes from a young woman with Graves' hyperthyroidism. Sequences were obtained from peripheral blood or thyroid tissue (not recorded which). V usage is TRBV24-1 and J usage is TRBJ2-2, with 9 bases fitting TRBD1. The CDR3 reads CATSDRTGVSTGELFF. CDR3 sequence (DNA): TGTGCCACCAGTGACCGGACAGGGGTCAGCACCGGGGAGCTGTTTTTT.